This T cell receptor (beta chain) emerged from a study of blood T cell repertoires in COVID-19. TCRdb's copy holds only in-frame clones and misses some; the assay was immunoSEQ multiplex PCR. The sample gives some 190,000 clones, about 81% of which show up once; roughly 3.2% is in the top ten. This CDR3 is 15 amino acids long. The V end lost 0 bases, the J end lost 7 bases, and 14 bases lay between the germline ends. Germline V gene sequence: CDR1 SGHRS, CDR2 YFSETQ. The study recruited people aged about 18 to 90 years across 24 US areas. Grouping used clinical history reported by participants in a survey and questionnaire.

Specimen: PBMCs or T cells enriched from blood (not recorded which). This chain joins TRBV5-1 and TRBJ2-1, with a tentative D call TRBD2 (6 bases). This TCR derives from a woman between 25 and 40 years old who had recovered from COVID-19. This chain's CDR3 is CASSLDGSGRNEQFF. The CDR3 nucleotides are TGCGCCAGCAGCTTGGACGGGAGCGGTCGGAATGAGCAGTTCTTC.